The clone carrying this T cell receptor (beta chain) was recorded a few times. Its target is not known. CDR1 and CDR2 from the germline V gene are MNHEY and SVGAGI. The CDR3 is 11 amino acids. V lost 6 bases and J lost 8, with 8 bases in between. The source of the sample is a study of T cells after yellow fever vaccination. Background on the study: Each low-cell-number fraction was prepared by means of SMART-Seq v4 Ultra Low Input.

Overall study results and limits: Subsequent to the booster, the majority of primary-vaccination clones reappeared (96% CD4, approximately 90% CD8). Although most clonotypes did not, a small share appeared in both CD4 and CD8 compartments.

TCRdb independently ran MiXCR on the 5' RACE reads; one entry per CDR3 protein. The sample has over 130,000 distinct CDR3 sequences; 7.7% are singletons. V gene TRBV6-5 combines with J gene TRBJ2-1, with a possible D match to TRBD2 (6 bases). Sequenced material: CD4+ T cells sorted from PBMCs, taken 5 days after the yellow fever booster vaccination. The clonotype comes from a man aged 30 to 39 who received the YFV17D yellow fever vaccine. Written as DNA, the CDR3 is TGTGCCAGCAGGGGGGGTTATGAGCAGTTCTTC. Protein: CASRGGYEQFF.